This T cell receptor (beta chain) was observed in a study of cytomegalovirus exposure and HLA in healthy donors. This clone turned up a few times. Its antigen is undetermined. Study outcomes and limitations: Later findings reportedly placed an Asian-associated ancestry cluster below the approximately 670-donor mean for N-insertions. There were three CMV-associated chains whose specificity for CMV antigens was confirmed in vitro. Researchers reported in a later analysis that a missense DCLRE1C variant was tied to TCR beta V- and J-gene trimming.

In germline, CDR1 is LNHDA, CDR2 SQIVND (reference sequence). V dropped 1 base and J dropped 4; count of bases not matched to a gene: 3. The CDR3 spans 16 residues. The primer mix had 60 Vbeta and 13 Jbeta primers. Generated by immunoSEQ multiplex PCR, the TCRdb table keeps only in-frame clones and is missing some. The table records 100,000 to 150,000 clones, 15% to 20% of them present only once. Sequencing was done on a sample of PBMCs. This TCR was sampled from a female donor in good health and CMV-seropositive. The V call is TRBV19, the J call TRBJ2-1, with 11 bases that match TRBD2. This CDR3 reads CASSIAGLAGYNEQFF. The CDR3 DNA sequence: TGTGCCAGTAGTATAGCTGGACTAGCGGGTTACAATGAGCAGTTCTTC.